This TCR beta chain is from a study of graft-versus-host responses after intestinal transplantation (dated by TCRdb to about 2021). Looking at the study overall: Recipients received multivisceral, liver-intestinal, or isolated intestinal transplants. Alloreactive clones were identified by sequencing pre-transplant mixed lymphocyte reaction products and comparing these products with unstimulated pre-transplant donor and recipient T cells. Donor T cell macrochimerism was defined as a peak of at least 4% donor T cells among recipient peripheral blood mononuclear cells. After intestinal transplantation, graft-versus-host and host-versus-graft alloreactive T cell clones were followed in the graft, circulation and bone marrow using bulk TCR-beta CDR3 sequencing. Every recipient was given anti-thymocyte globulin induction, followed by around three years of maintenance tacrolimus and steroids. The cohort enrolled about two dozen intestinal transplant recipients including one retransplant, and a few patients lacking pretransplant specimens were excluded. Samples from three later patients were sequenced in-house on an Illumina MiSeq with MiXCR processing rather than by the commercial service. Summary of the overall study and its limitations: The conclusions were limited by the relatively low number and heterogeneity of the intestinal transplant patients. GvH clones were found in recipient bone marrow, and some of the GvH clones appeared earlier in ileal mucosa or blood, which is consistent with an intestinal mucosal origin. Early after transplant, peak levels of circulating GvH clones were found to be associated with declines in HvG clones. In patients with donor T cell macrochimerism, the allografts had high GvH to HvG T cell clonal ratios.

To prepare the library, the immunoSEQ multiplex PCR assay was applied. High-throughput TCR-beta CDR3 sequencing of genomic DNA from most patients was performed by Adaptive Biotechnologies. The source study handled its data this way. TCR sequencing data were retrieved from Adaptive's ImmunoSEQ software for around 19 patients, whereas a few other patients were processed with MiXCR and VDJtools. Because the origin of CDR3 nucleotide sequences shared between donor and recipient could not be assigned, those sequences were removed. At least 2-fold expansion over unstimulated cells and a minimum CFSE-low frequency of 0.002% (template counts) or 0.001% (read counts) were required for clones to be classified as alloreactive. Mappable clones were those detected in sequenced pre-transplant spleen, lymph node, or MLR CFSE-low populations of the donor or recipient. The cumulative frequency of alloreactive clones was calculated as a percentage of all sequences, weighted by copy number. TCRdb took over this immuneACCESS table, retaining in-frame rearrangements with V and J assigned. Such tables are incomplete; in checked studies, under half of the missing clones stem from an unresolved V gene, and the remainder is unexplained. Clone size and V and J calls were adopted from that table, with D and trimming inferred from the DNA. The sample data list some 45,000 clones, and roughly nine tenths of these were observed just once. The ten largest make up under 4.5% of the sample.

Notes on this clone: What this receptor recognizes is not known. No base quality values were provided; no much bigger clone lies one nucleotide off.

Blood samples were collected up to 4 times in the first month after transplant and then at least monthly when available. The CDR3 runs 16 residues from the cysteine to the phenylalanine. Only the CDR3 portion is preserved as DNA: 48 bases, with reading frame beginning at the first base. Sequences SGHRS (CDR1) and YFSETQ (CDR2) are obtained from the germline V gene. The trim is 1 base for V and 5 bases for J, with a gap of 18 bases between the germline ends. The sequencing used PBMCs, collected 524 days after transplant. This chain joins TRBV5-1 to TRBJ1-1; perhaps TRBD1 is the D gene, with 5 bases matching. The TCR originated in a human patient who received an intestinal transplant, so some T cells may come from the graft donor. The CDR3: CASSLFLAGKGTEAFF. The DNA sequence follows: TGCGCCAGCAGCTTGTTTCTCGCAGGGAAAGGAACTGAAGCTTTCTTT.